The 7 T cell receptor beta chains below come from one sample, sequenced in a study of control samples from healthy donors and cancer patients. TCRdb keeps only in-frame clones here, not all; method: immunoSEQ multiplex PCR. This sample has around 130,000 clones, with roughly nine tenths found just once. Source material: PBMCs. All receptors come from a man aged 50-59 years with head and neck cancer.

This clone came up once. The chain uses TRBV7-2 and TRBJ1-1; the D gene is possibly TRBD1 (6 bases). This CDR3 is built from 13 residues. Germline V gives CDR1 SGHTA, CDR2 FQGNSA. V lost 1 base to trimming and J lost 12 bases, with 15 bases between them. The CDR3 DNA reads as TGTGCCAGCAGCTTAGTAGTTGGGGGGGCAACTTTCTTT. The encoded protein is CASSLVVGGATFF. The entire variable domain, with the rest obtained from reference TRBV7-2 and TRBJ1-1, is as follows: GAGVSQSPSNKVTEKGKDVELRCDPISGHTALYWYRQSLGQGLEFLIYFQGNSAPDKSGLPSDRFSAERTGGSVSTLTIQRTQQEDSAVYLCASSLVVGGATFFGQGTRLTVV.

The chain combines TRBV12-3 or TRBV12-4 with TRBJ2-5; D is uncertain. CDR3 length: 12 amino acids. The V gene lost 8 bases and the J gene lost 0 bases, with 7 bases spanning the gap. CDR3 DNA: TGTGCCAGCGGGCAGGACCAAGAGACCCAGTACTTC. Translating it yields CASGQDQETQYF.

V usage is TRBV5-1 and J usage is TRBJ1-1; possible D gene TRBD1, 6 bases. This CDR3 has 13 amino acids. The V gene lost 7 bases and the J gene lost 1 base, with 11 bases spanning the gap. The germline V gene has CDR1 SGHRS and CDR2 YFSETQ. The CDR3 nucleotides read TGCGCCAGCTCTATACAGGGGAACACTGAAGCTTTCTTT. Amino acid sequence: CASSIQGNTEAFF.

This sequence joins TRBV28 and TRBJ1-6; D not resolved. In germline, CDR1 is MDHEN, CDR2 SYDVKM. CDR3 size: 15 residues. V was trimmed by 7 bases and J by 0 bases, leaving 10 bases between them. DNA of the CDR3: TGTGCCAGCAACCCCGTCGACTCCTATAATTCACCCCTCCACTTT. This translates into CASNPVDSYNSPLHF.

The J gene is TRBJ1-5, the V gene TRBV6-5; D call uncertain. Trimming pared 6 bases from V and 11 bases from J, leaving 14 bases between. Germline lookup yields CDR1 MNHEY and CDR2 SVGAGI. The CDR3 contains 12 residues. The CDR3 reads CASSPDSGAQHF. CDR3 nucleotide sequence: TGTGCCAGCAGCCCGGATTCTGGGGCCCAGCATTTT.

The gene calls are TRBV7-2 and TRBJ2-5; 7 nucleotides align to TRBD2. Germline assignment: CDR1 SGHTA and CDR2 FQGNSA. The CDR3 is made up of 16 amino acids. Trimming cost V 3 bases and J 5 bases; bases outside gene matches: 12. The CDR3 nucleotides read TGTGCCAGCAGCTTGGTATTGGGCGGGGGAAGTGAGACCCAGTACTTC. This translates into CASSLVLGGGSETQYF.

CDR3 in amino acids: CASSSTGTDYNEQFF. In DNA, the CDR3 is TGTGCCAGCAGCTCCACCGGGACAGACTACAATGAGCAGTTCTTC. The chain combines TRBV7-9 with TRBJ2-1, with TRBD1 matching over 7 bases. CDR1 SEHNR and CDR2 FQNEAQ come from the germline V gene (reference sequence). J gave up 3 bases and V 4 bases, and 6 bases lay outside the gene matches. The CDR3 spans 15 residues.